The 6 T cell receptor beta chains reported below all come from one sample, sequenced in a study of OX40 agonist ivuxolimab in advanced cancers. Profiled with immunoSEQ multiplex PCR; TCRdb holds only in-frame clones, not every one. The sample comprises 60,000 to 75,000 clones, just over 85% of which are singletons, and 0.86% rests with the top ten. Sequencing was performed on CD4+ or CD8+ T cells sorted from blood, taken in a trial of the OX40 agonist ivuxolimab. Receptor source: an adult with an advanced solid tumor such as melanoma, head and neck, liver or kidney cancer.

The V call is TRBV6-5, the J call TRBJ2-4; the D is unclear. The CDR3 loop spans 15 amino acids. Germline V gene lookup returns CDR1 MNHEY and CDR2 SVGAGI. Deletions cut 4 bases from V and 0 bases from J, with 10 bases between. The CDR3 DNA sequence: TGTGCCAGCAGTTTCTTAATGGGAGCCAAAAACATTCAGTACTTC. Residues: CASSFLMGAKNIQYF.

This sequence joins TRBV7-2 and TRBJ1-2; perhaps TRBD1 as D (6 bases). CDR1 is SGHTA and CDR2 is FQGNSA in the germline V gene. The CDR3 loop spans 13 amino acids. The V gene lost 7 bases and the J gene lost 7 bases, with 16 bases spanning the gap. CDR3 region: CASNTQGDGGYTF. As DNA, the CDR3 is TGTGCCAGCAACACACAGGGAGATGGTGGCTACACCTTC.

The V and J genes are TRBV7-9 and TRBJ1-5; D is possibly TRBD1 (6 bases). CDR1 and CDR2 from the germline V gene are SEHNR and FQNEAQ (reference sequence). Trimming stripped 8 bases from V and 5 bases from J, with 19 bases between. The CDR3 sequence is 15 residues long. CDR3: CASEDTGSGDQPQHF. CDR3 DNA: TGTGCCAGCGAAGACACAGGGAGTGGGGATCAGCCCCAGCATTTT.

This rearrangement joins TRBV5-6 to TRBJ2-1; TRBD2 aligns across 11 bases. The CDR3 spans 15 residues. V shed 3 bases and J 7 bases; nucleotides not matched to a gene: 6. The germline V gene encodes CDR1 SGHDT and CDR2 YYEEEE. Here the CDR3 reads CASSYGLAGWNEQFF. The CDR3 coding sequence is TGTGCCAGCAGCTATGGACTAGCGGGTTGGAATGAGCAGTTCTTC.

The chain uses TRBV7-2 and TRBJ1-5; tentatively, D is TRBD1 (5 bases). The V and J ends lost 0 bases and 7 bases respectively, with 10 bases between them. The CDR3 runs 14 residues. Germline V lookup: CDR1 SGHTA, CDR2 FQGNSA. In nucleotides, the CDR3 is TGTGCCAGCAGCTTAGCAGGGGTGAAGCAGCCCCAGCATTTT. Amino acid sequence: CASSLAGVKQPQHF.

The chain recombines TRBV9 with TRBJ1-6; D gene uncertain. The CDR3 spans 13 residues. Trimming left V 2 bases short and J 7 bases short, with 7 bases between. CDR1 and CDR2 from the germline V gene are SGDLS and YYNGEE. Written as DNA, the CDR3 is TGTGCCAGCAGCGTCGGGGTCAATTCACCCCTCCACTTT. Translation: CASSVGVNSPLHF.